These T cell receptor beta chains were read from a single sample in a study of OX40 agonist ivuxolimab in advanced cancers. Sequenced by immunoSEQ multiplex PCR; TCRdb stores in-frame clones only, minus some. Of about 17,000 clones in the sample, 87% are singletons; the top ten hold about 25%. The sample was CD4+ or CD8+ T cells sorted from blood, taken in a trial of the OX40 agonist ivuxolimab. The receptors stem from an adult with an advanced solid tumor such as melanoma, head and neck, liver or kidney cancer. The CDR3 runs from the conserved cysteine through the conserved F or W. A D gene is named only where the DNA matches it firmly. Expanded clones are given a class, and other clones once, few, many or no size at all.

v_gene: TRBV2
d_gene: .
j_gene: TRBJ2-5
len: 15
abundance: .
CDR3nt: TGTGCCAGCAGTGACTCCGGGGGGCATAAAGAGACCCAGTACTTC
CDR3aa: CASSDSGGHKETQYF

v_gene: TRBV4-1
d_gene: .
j_gene: TRBJ1-5
len: 16
abundance: .
CDR3nt: TGCGCCAGCAGCCAAGGGGGAGGGCATAGCAATCAGCCCCAGCATTTT
CDR3aa: CASSQGGGHSNQPQHF

v_gene: TRBV7-9
d_gene: .
j_gene: TRBJ2-7
len: 14
abundance: once
CDR3nt: TGTGCCAGCAGTCCCGGGACAAGGTCATACGAGCAGTACTTC
CDR3aa: CASSPGTRSYEQYF

v_gene: TRBV5-1
d_gene: TRBD1
j_gene: TRBJ2-7
len: 14
abundance: .
CDR3nt: TGCGCCAGCAGCTGGGGACAGGGGGTCCACGAGCAGTACTTC
CDR3aa: CASSWGQGVHEQYF

v_gene: TRBV19
d_gene: TRBD2
j_gene: TRBJ2-1
len: 14
abundance: once
CDR3nt: TGTGCCAGTAGCCGCGGGGGGGTATACAATGAGCAGTTCTTC
CDR3aa: CASSRGGVYNEQFF

v_gene: TRBV11-2
d_gene: .
j_gene: TRBJ2-2
len: 17
abundance: .
CDR3nt: TGTGCCAGCAGCTTCTTCCCCCCGACAGGGAACACCGGGGAGCTGTTTTTT
CDR3aa: CASSFFPPTGNTGELFF

v_gene: TRBV13
d_gene: .
j_gene: TRBJ2-3
len: 13
abundance: .
CDR3nt: TGTGCCAGCAGCGTAGGTAGCGCAGATACGCAGTATTTT
CDR3aa: CASSVGSADTQYF

v_gene: TRBV25-1
d_gene: .
j_gene: TRBJ1-2
len: 13
abundance: .
CDR3nt: TGTGCCAGCATTAAATCGGGGGCTGGCGGCTACACCTTC
CDR3aa: CASIKSGAGGYTF

v_gene: TRBV9
d_gene: TRBD2
j_gene: TRBJ2-5
len: 15
abundance: .
CDR3nt: TGTGCCAGCAGCGAGACTAGCGGGGGGGAAGAGACCCAGTACTTC
CDR3aa: CASSETSGGEETQYF

v_gene: TRBV27
d_gene: .
j_gene: TRBJ2-2
len: 14
abundance: .
CDR3nt: TGTGCCAGTTCCAGGGACCACCGGACCGGGGAGCTGTTTTTT
CDR3aa: CASSRDHRTGELFF

v_gene: TRBV6-1
d_gene: .
j_gene: TRBJ1-5
len: 15
abundance: .
CDR3nt: TGTGCCAGCAGTTTCGGCTTAGAGGGCAATCAGCCCCAGCATTTT
CDR3aa: CASSFGLEGNQPQHF

v_gene: TRBV5-4
d_gene: .
j_gene: TRBJ1-3
len: 15
abundance: .
CDR3nt: TGTGCCAGCAGCTTGACAAGGGGCTCTGGAAACACCATATATTTT
CDR3aa: CASSLTRGSGNTIYF

v_gene: TRBV11-2
d_gene: .
j_gene: TRBJ2-5
len: 15
abundance: .
CDR3nt: TGTGCCAGCAGCTTAGACCCAGGACGCCAAGAGACCCAGTACTTC
CDR3aa: CASSLDPGRQETQYF

v_gene: TRBV18
d_gene: .
j_gene: TRBJ2-7
len: 14
abundance: .
CDR3nt: TGTGCCAGCTCACCCCCGGACTCCTCCTACGAGCAGTACTTC
CDR3aa: CASSPPDSSYEQYF

v_gene: TRBV7-9
d_gene: .
j_gene: TRBJ2-7
len: 13
abundance: .
CDR3nt: TGTGCCAGCAGCTCCGGAGACAACTACGAGCAGTACTTC
CDR3aa: CASSSGDNYEQYF

v_gene: TRBV2
d_gene: .
j_gene: TRBJ2-1
len: 10
abundance: .
CDR3nt: TGTGCCACGAACTTCAATGAGCAGTTCTTC
CDR3aa: CATNFNEQFF

v_gene: TRBV11-3
d_gene: TRBD1
j_gene: TRBJ1-1
len: 15
abundance: .
CDR3nt: TGTGCCAGCAGCCCCCGACAGGGGACGAACACTGAAGCTTTCTTT
CDR3aa: CASSPRQGTNTEAFF

v_gene: TRBV27
d_gene: TRBD1
j_gene: TRBJ2-2
len: 16
abundance: .
CDR3nt: TGTGCCAGCAGTTTATTGGGACAGGGCAACACCGGGGAGCTGTTTTTT
CDR3aa: CASSLLGQGNTGELFF

v_gene: TRBV9
d_gene: .
j_gene: TRBJ2-6
len: 18
abundance: .
CDR3nt: TGTGCCAGCAGCGTTAGCCTAGGACCGTCCTCTGGGGCCAACGTCCTGACTTTC
CDR3aa: CASSVSLGPSSGANVLTF

v_gene: TRBV19
d_gene: TRBD1
j_gene: TRBJ1-1
len: 15
abundance: .
CDR3nt: TGTGCCAGTAGTATTGCCAGCCAGGGGGCGACTGAAGCTTTCTTT
CDR3aa: CASSIASQGATEAFF

v_gene: TRBV10-2
d_gene: TRBD2
j_gene: TRBJ2-3
len: 15
abundance: .
CDR3nt: TGCGCCAGCATTGGACTAGCGGGGGTTTCAGATACGCAGTATTTT
CDR3aa: CASIGLAGVSDTQYF

v_gene: TRBV10-1
d_gene: TRBD2
j_gene: TRBJ2-3
len: 17
abundance: .
CDR3nt: TGCGCCAGCAGTGAAGGACCACTAGCGGGGGGAACAGATGCGCAGTATTTT
CDR3aa: CASSEGPLAGGTDAQYF

v_gene: TRBV7-6
d_gene: .
j_gene: TRBJ2-1
len: 14
abundance: .
CDR3nt: TGTGCCAGCAGCCTGGGGCAGATTGACAATGAGCAGTTCTTC
CDR3aa: CASSLGQIDNEQFF

v_gene: TRBV29-1
d_gene: .
j_gene: TRBJ2-7
len: 10
abundance: .
CDR3nt: TGCAGCGGCCTCGGCTACGAGCAGTACTTC
CDR3aa: CSGLGYEQYF

v_gene: TRBV9
d_gene: TRBD1
j_gene: TRBJ1-2
len: 16
abundance: .
CDR3nt: TGTGCCAGCAGCGCTGAAAACAGGGGCGCGATCTATGGCTACACCTTC
CDR3aa: CASSAENRGAIYGYTF

v_gene: TRBV5-6
d_gene: TRBD1
j_gene: TRBJ2-3
len: 14
abundance: once
CDR3nt: TGTGCCAGCAGCTTTGGACAGGGGGCTGATACGCAGTATTTT
CDR3aa: CASSFGQGADTQYF

v_gene: TRBV9
d_gene: .
j_gene: TRBJ1-2
len: 19
abundance: .
CDR3nt: TGTGCCAGCAGCGTAGTGCCGGGGGGTGGTAGGGCTTACTCGGGAGGCTACACCTTC
CDR3aa: CASSVVPGGGRAYSGGYTF

v_gene: TRBV25-1
d_gene: TRBD1
j_gene: TRBJ1-2
len: 15
abundance: once
CDR3nt: TGTGCCAGCAGTGTAGGGACAGGGGGCTTCTATGGCTACACCTTC
CDR3aa: CASSVGTGGFYGYTF

v_gene: TRBV27
d_gene: TRBD1
j_gene: TRBJ1-2
len: 11
abundance: few
CDR3nt: TGTGCCAGCAGAACAGGGGATGGCTACACCTTC
CDR3aa: CASRTGDGYTF

v_gene: TRBV28
d_gene: .
j_gene: TRBJ1-2
len: 13
abundance: .
CDR3nt: TGTGCCAGCAGTTTGGGTGGGCAAGGTGGCTACACCTTC
CDR3aa: CASSLGGQGGYTF

v_gene: TRBV11-2
d_gene: .
j_gene: TRBJ1-5
len: 15
abundance: .
CDR3nt: TGTGCCAGCAGCTTGGCTACAGGTAGCAATCAGCCCCAGCATTTT
CDR3aa: CASSLATGSNQPQHF

v_gene: TRBV9
d_gene: .
j_gene: TRBJ1-4
len: 16
abundance: .
CDR3nt: TGTGCCAGCAGCGTATCCCACGGGACAACTAATGAAAAACTGTTTTTT
CDR3aa: CASSVSHGTTNEKLFF

v_gene: TRBV11-2
d_gene: TRBD2
j_gene: TRBJ2-1
len: 15
abundance: .
CDR3nt: TGTGCCAGCAGGCCTGGGGGGGTTATCTACAATGAGCAGTTCTTC
CDR3aa: CASRPGGVIYNEQFF

v_gene: TRBV28
d_gene: .
j_gene: TRBJ2-3
len: 13
abundance: .
CDR3nt: TGTGCCAGCAGTTTACGGACCGGGGATACGCAGTATTTT
CDR3aa: CASSLRTGDTQYF

v_gene: TRBV10-3
d_gene: TRBD1
j_gene: TRBJ2-3
len: 15
abundance: .
CDR3nt: TGTGCCATCAGTGAGGGGACAGGGGGTATAGATACGCAGTATTTT
CDR3aa: CAISEGTGGIDTQYF

v_gene: TRBV27
d_gene: .
j_gene: TRBJ1-1
len: 13
abundance: .
CDR3nt: TGTGCCAGCAGCGAGGCCTGGAACACTGAAGCTTTCTTT
CDR3aa: CASSEAWNTEAFF

v_gene: TRBV19
d_gene: .
j_gene: TRBJ1-2
len: 15
abundance: .
CDR3nt: TGTGCCAGTAGTATTTCCCTAGCGGGGGGCTATGGCTACACCTTC
CDR3aa: CASSISLAGGYGYTF

v_gene: TRBV11-3
d_gene: TRBD2
j_gene: TRBJ2-7
len: 13
abundance: .
CDR3nt: TGTGCCAGCAGCCCCCGGGGGGGCTACGAGCAGTACTTC
CDR3aa: CASSPRGGYEQYF

v_gene: TRBV4-1
d_gene: .
j_gene: TRBJ2-7
len: 13
abundance: .
CDR3nt: TGCGCCAGCAGTGCAAGAAGCAGCTACGAGCAGTACTTC
CDR3aa: CASSARSSYEQYF

v_gene: TRBV7-6
d_gene: TRBD1
j_gene: TRBJ2-7
len: 14
abundance: .
CDR3nt: TGTGCCAGCAGCTTGGGACAGGGTGGCTACGAGCAGTACTTC
CDR3aa: CASSLGQGGYEQYF

v_gene: TRBV6-1
d_gene: TRBD1
j_gene: TRBJ1-4
len: 15
abundance: .
CDR3nt: TGTGCCAGCAGTACCAGGACAGGGGGGGGAGAAAAACTGTTTTTT
CDR3aa: CASSTRTGGGEKLFF

v_gene: TRBV2
d_gene: TRBD2
j_gene: TRBJ2-5
len: 17
abundance: .
CDR3nt: TGTGCCAGCAGTTCGGGACTAGCGGGGGGATACCAAGAGACCCAGTACTTC
CDR3aa: CASSSGLAGGYQETQYF

v_gene: TRBV6-5
d_gene: TRBD1
j_gene: TRBJ2-7
len: 15
abundance: .
CDR3nt: TGTGCCAGCAGTTACGGGACAGGGGTATCCTACGAGCAGTACTTC
CDR3aa: CASSYGTGVSYEQYF

v_gene: TRBV2
d_gene: .
j_gene: TRBJ1-4
len: 16
abundance: .
CDR3nt: TGTGCCAGCAGTGACATAGGGAGAACACGCGGAGAAAAACTGTTTTTT
CDR3aa: CASSDIGRTRGEKLFF

v_gene: TRBV27
d_gene: TRBD1
j_gene: TRBJ2-7
len: 13
abundance: .
CDR3nt: TGTGCCAGCAGATACAGGGGAAGTTACGAGCAGTACTTC
CDR3aa: CASRYRGSYEQYF

v_gene: TRBV7-2
d_gene: TRBD1
j_gene: TRBJ2-4
len: 17
abundance: .
CDR3nt: TGTGCCAGCAGCTTAGTGGGACAGGGCCGCGACAAAAACATTCAGTACTTC
CDR3aa: CASSLVGQGRDKNIQYF

v_gene: TRBV7-3
d_gene: TRBD2
j_gene: TRBJ2-7
len: 16
abundance: .
CDR3nt: TGTGCCAGCAGCTTACTCGGGGGGGCCCCCCCCTACGAGCAGTACTTC
CDR3aa: CASSLLGGAPPYEQYF

v_gene: TRBV29-1
d_gene: TRBD1
j_gene: TRBJ1-4
len: 17
abundance: .
CDR3nt: TGCAGCGTAGTGACAGGGGGGCTAAGACTTCAAAATGAAAAACTGTTTTTT
CDR3aa: CSVVTGGLRLQNEKLFF

v_gene: TRBV11-2
d_gene: .
j_gene: TRBJ2-7
len: 14
abundance: .
CDR3nt: TGTGCCAGCAGCTTATCAAGGGACGGGTACGAGCAGTACTTC
CDR3aa: CASSLSRDGYEQYF

v_gene: TRBV10-3
d_gene: .
j_gene: TRBJ2-1
len: 15
abundance: .
CDR3nt: TGTGCCATCAGTCTAACTGGGGCCCCGTACAATGAGCAGTTCTTC
CDR3aa: CAISLTGAPYNEQFF

v_gene: TRBV9
d_gene: .
j_gene: TRBJ2-6
len: 15
abundance: .
CDR3nt: TGTGCCAGCAGCCAACAGGGATCTGGGGCCAACGTCCTGACTTTC
CDR3aa: CASSQQGSGANVLTF

v_gene: TRBV7-6
d_gene: .
j_gene: TRBJ2-1
len: 17
abundance: once
CDR3nt: TGTGCCAGCAGCCCTAAGGTCCCCGGCGGCTCCTACAATGAGCAGTTCTTC
CDR3aa: CASSPKVPGGSYNEQFF

v_gene: TRBV6-1
d_gene: TRBD1
j_gene: TRBJ1-5
len: 14
abundance: .
CDR3nt: TGTGCCAGCAGAGACGGACAGGGTGGACAGCCCCAGCATTTT
CDR3aa: CASRDGQGGQPQHF

v_gene: TRBV30
d_gene: TRBD2
j_gene: TRBJ2-1
len: 15
abundance: .
CDR3nt: TGTGCCTGGAGTCTAACTAGCGGGGGAGACAATGAGCAGTTCTTC
CDR3aa: CAWSLTSGGDNEQFF

v_gene: TRBV29-1
d_gene: TRBD1
j_gene: TRBJ2-5
len: 15
abundance: .
CDR3nt: TGCAGCGTTGAAAAGGTCCCAGGGGGCGGGGAGACCCAGTACTTC
CDR3aa: CSVEKVPGGGETQYF

v_gene: TRBV27
d_gene: .
j_gene: TRBJ2-6
len: 21
abundance: .
CDR3nt: TGTGCCAGCAGTTTAAGGGTGGGGGGTCGTCCGGGGCCCTCTGGGGCCAACGTCCTGACTTTC
CDR3aa: CASSLRVGGRPGPSGANVLTF

v_gene: TRBV5-6
d_gene: .
j_gene: TRBJ1-1
len: 14
abundance: .
CDR3nt: TGTGCCAGCAGCTTTGGTGTGGGGGAGGCCGGCGCTTTCTTT
CDR3aa: CASSFGVGEAGAFF

v_gene: TRBV5-3
d_gene: TRBD1
j_gene: TRBJ1-1
len: 15
abundance: .
CDR3nt: TGTGCCAGCAGCGGTGAGACAGGGGTGGATACTGAAGCTTTCTTT
CDR3aa: CASSGETGVDTEAFF

v_gene: TRBV11-2
d_gene: .
j_gene: TRBJ2-3
len: 15
abundance: .
CDR3nt: TGTGCCAGCAGCTTAGGGATCGGGGAGGCAGATACGCAGTATTTT
CDR3aa: CASSLGIGEADTQYF

v_gene: TRBV9
d_gene: .
j_gene: TRBJ1-2
len: 14
abundance: large
CDR3nt: TGTGCCAGCAGCCCCCGACCAGGGTTCGAAGGCTACACCTTC
CDR3aa: CASSPRPGFEGYTF